Below, 13 T cell receptor beta chains from the same sample are listed, as sequenced in a study of shared clonotypes between healthy human individuals. Sequencing used immunoSEQ multiplex PCR; TCRdb keeps in-frame clones, though not all of them. Seen here are hundreds of thousands of clones, around 96% observed once, and the top ten hold about 0.11%. Naive CD8 isolation took CD45RO-negative cells positively selected for CCR7 and excluded terminally differentiated effector memory CD45RA+ cells. What was sequenced was naive CD8+ T cells sorted from blood. All receptors come from a woman in her twenties or thirties in good health.

The chain uses TRBV7-8 and TRBJ2-2; no clear D gene. Germline-derived CDR1 and CDR2 are SGHVS and FQNEAQ. Trimming took off 4 bases at V and 4 bases at J, with 4 bases between the two ends. There are 12 residues in the CDR3. This CDR3 is CASSSSTGELFF. CDR3 nucleotides: TGTGCCAGCAGCTCGAGCACCGGGGAGCTGTTTTTT.

This clone was seen a handful of times. The chain is built from TRBV6-1 and TRBJ1-1; D remains unclear. Per the germline V gene, CDR1 is MNHNS and CDR2 is SASEGT. CDR3 length: 14 residues. Trimming removed 4 bases from V and 1 base from J, with 10 bases in between. The DNA of the CDR3 is TGTGCCAGCAGTGTGGGGAAGGGGAACACTGAAGCTTTCTTT. Protein sequence: CASSVGKGNTEAFF.

This chain joins TRBV5-1 and TRBJ2-7; 11 nucleotides line up with TRBD2. V lost 0 bases, J lost 5 bases, and 7 bases stayed unmatched. Per germline, CDR1 SGHRS and CDR2 YFSETQ. This CDR3 contains 16 residues. CDR3 amino acids: CASSLALAGAFDEQYF. As DNA, the CDR3 is TGCGCCAGCAGCTTGGCACTAGCGGGAGCCTTCGACGAGCAGTACTTC.

Here the CDR3 reads CASSEWGAPSSYEQYF. The CDR3 region has the DNA TGTGCCAGCAGTGAGTGGGGGGCGCCGAGCTCCTACGAGCAGTACTTC. The rearrangement links TRBV6-1 to TRBJ2-7, with D perhaps being TRBD1 or TRBD2 (6 bases each). CDR3 length equals 16 residues. Germline V gives CDR1 MNHNS, CDR2 SASEGT. Deletions cut 3 bases from V and 0 bases from J, with 15 bases between.

This clone has just one count. This chain joins TRBV5-5 and TRBJ2-7, with 8 bases aligning to TRBD2. Germline V gene sequence: CDR1 SGHKS, CDR2 YYEKEE (reference sequence). The CDR3 contains 14 residues. The trim removed 1 base at V and 6 bases at J, leaving 6 bases unmatched. Here the CDR3 DNA reads TGTGCCAGCAGCTTGATGGCGGGAGGACTCGAGCAGTACTTC. Protein sequence: CASSLMAGGLEQYF. The whole variable domain, filled in from reference TRBV5-5 and TRBJ2-7, reads DAGVTQSPTHLIKTRGQQVTLRCSPISGHKSVSWYQQVLGQGPQFIFQYYEKEERGRGNFPDRFSARQFPNYSSELNVNALLLGDSALYLCASSLMAGGLEQYFGPGTRLTVT.

V gene TRBV5-1 combines with J gene TRBJ2-3, with 9 nucleotides matching TRBD1. The CDR3 has 16 amino acids. CDR1 is SGHRS, CDR2 YFSETQ, per germline. V trimming: 1 base; J trimming: 4 bases; junction bases outside the gene matches: 7. CDR3 sequence: CASSLWGTGNPDTQYF. The CDR3 DNA reads TGCGCCAGCAGCTTGTGGGGGACAGGGAATCCAGATACGCAGTATTTT.

The rearrangement uses TRBV18 and TRBJ1-5; D not certain. The CDR3 consists of 14 residues. V gave up 3 bases and J gave up 0 bases, with 6 bases separating them. The V gene's germline CDR1 is KGHSH and CDR2 LQKENI. DNA of the CDR3: TGTGCCAGCTCACCGGACCATAGCAATCAGCCCCAGCATTTT. It codes for CASSPDHSNQPQHF.

Worth noting for this clone: Other nucleotide sequences in the sample specify the same CDR3. The V call is TRBV28, the J call TRBJ1-5, with D perhaps TRBD1 (5 bases). Trimming left V 2 bases short and J 2 bases short, with 10 bases between. The CDR3 totals 15 residues. CDR1 MDHEN and CDR2 SYDVKM come from the germline V gene. The CDR3 DNA is TGTGCCAGCAGTTTAAGAGGGGCAGGCAATCAGCCCCAGCATTTT. This sequence encodes CASSLRGAGNQPQHF.

This clone was observed a single time. The V call is TRBV21-1, the J call TRBJ1-2. TRBV21-1 is an annotated pseudogene. The CDR3 runs to 13 residues. The CDR3 coding sequence is TGTGCCAGCAGCAGGGAAGGGCTCTATGGCTACACCTTC. It specifies CASSREGLYGYTF.

Worth noting for this clone: Other DNA sequences of this sample code for an identical CDR3. The chain links TRBV27 to TRBJ2-7; perhaps TRBD1 as D (5 bases). From germline, CDR1 is MNHEY and CDR2 SMNVEV (reference sequence). This CDR3 contains 14 residues. Trimming stripped 3 bases from V and 2 bases from J, with 11 bases between. The CDR3 sequence is CASSFGHNPYEQYF. The CDR3 bases are TGTGCCAGCAGTTTCGGACACAACCCCTACGAGCAGTACTTC.

V and J are TRBV2 and TRBJ2-7; 11 bases are a match to TRBD2. The CDR3 is made up of 15 amino acids. Germline V CDR1 and CDR2: SNHLY, FYNNEI. With 8 bases clipped from V and 2 bases from J, the junction kept 8 bases outside the gene matches. The DNA for the CDR3 is TGTGCCAGCCAAGTGGTGACTAGCGGGGCCTACGAGCAGTACTTC. This encodes CASQVVTSGAYEQYF. Drawing the rest from reference TRBV2 and TRBJ2-7, the complete variable domain is EPEVTQTPSHQVTQMGQEVILRCVPISNHLYFYWYRQILGQKVEFLVSFYNNEISEKSEIFDDQFSVERPDGSNFTLKIRSTKLEDSAMYFCASQVVTSGAYEQYFGPGTRLTVT.

Concerning this clone: One junction end does not reproduce the germline sequence, and a read error may be involved. The chain combines TRBV2 with TRBJ1-5; TRBD1 is a possible D gene (5 bases). Germline lookup yields CDR1 SNHLY and CDR2 FYNNEI. This CDR3 region has 17 residues. The CDR3 region has the DNA TGTGCCAGCAGGGAAGGTGTGTTCGGCAGGGTCAATCAGCCCCAGCATTTT. It specifies CASREGVFGRVNQPQHF.

The chain joins TRBV5-6 to TRBJ2-3, with 7 positions matching TRBD1. Trimming took 0 bases from V and 2 from J; bases not matched to a gene: 3. The CDR3 loop spans 15 amino acids. Germline assignment: CDR1 SGHDT and CDR2 YYEEEE. The CDR3 coding sequence is TGTGCCAGCAGCTTGGGACAGGGAGACACAGATACGCAGTATTTT. Its protein product is CASSLGQGDTDTQYF. Full variable domain (outside the CDR3, taken from reference TRBV5-6 and TRBJ2-3): DAGVTQSPTHLIKTRGQQVTLRCSPKSGHDTVSWYQQALGQGPQFIFQYYEEEERQRGNFPDRFSGHQFPNYSSELNVNALLLGDSALYLCASSLGQGDTDTQYFGPGTRLTVL.